This is a list of T cell receptor beta chains from one sample in a study of T cell responses to AZD1222 COVID-19 vaccine. Profiled with immunoSEQ multiplex PCR; TCRdb holds only in-frame clones, not every one. This table has about 67,000 clones, roughly four fifths appearing once. This specimen was peripheral blood, taken 28 days after the second AZD1222 dose. The receptors were gathered from an adult who received the AZD1222 COVID-19 vaccine. The CDR3 runs from the conserved cysteine through the conserved F or W. Each record gives: J gene, V gene, CDR3 protein.

j_gene: TRBJ1-1; v_gene: TRBV27; CDR3aa: CASSLGQGVATEAFF
j_gene: TRBJ1-3; v_gene: TRBV6-6; CDR3aa: CASGPAGSNTIYF
j_gene: TRBJ1-2; v_gene: TRBV21-1; CDR3aa: CASSYGYTF
j_gene: TRBJ1-6; v_gene: TRBV5-8; CDR3aa: CASSFYGSVLSPLHF
j_gene: TRBJ2-3; v_gene: TRBV4-1; CDR3aa: CASSATDTQYF
j_gene: TRBJ2-2; v_gene: TRBV10-1; CDR3aa: CAILLAGGPGTGELFF
j_gene: TRBJ2-2; v_gene: TRBV6-5; CDR3aa: CASSYGEYTGELFF
j_gene: TRBJ2-3; v_gene: TRBV2; CDR3aa: CASSEDRGRTDTQYF
j_gene: TRBJ2-1; v_gene: TRBV5-4; CDR3aa: CASSTGGAYNEQFF
j_gene: TRBJ2-7; v_gene: TRBV6-5; CDR3aa: CASSYDRGLDEQYF
j_gene: TRBJ1-2; v_gene: TRBV19; CDR3aa: CASSITQGGGYTF
j_gene: TRBJ2-5; v_gene: TRBV14; CDR3aa: CASSQTETQYF
j_gene: TRBJ2-1; v_gene: TRBV7-2; CDR3aa: CASSLRAGAEWSNEQFF
j_gene: TRBJ1-4; v_gene: TRBV19; CDR3aa: CASSKVPGQHNEKLFF
j_gene: TRBJ1-3; v_gene: TRBV19; CDR3aa: CASSRSQTGNTIYF
j_gene: TRBJ2-3; v_gene: TRBV11-2; CDR3aa: CASSLRGQGDTQYF
j_gene: TRBJ1-2; v_gene: TRBV7-9; CDR3aa: CASSPNSYGYTF
j_gene: TRBJ1-2; v_gene: TRBV29-1; CDR3aa: CSGVTSQGSIGYTF
j_gene: TRBJ1-5; v_gene: TRBV27; CDR3aa: CASSSRSNQPQHF
j_gene: TRBJ2-7; v_gene: TRBV21-1; CDR3aa: CASSMAPRGFPYEQYF
j_gene: TRBJ1-2; v_gene: TRBV12-3/TRBV12-4; CDR3aa: CASSHSRYGYTF
j_gene: TRBJ2-7; v_gene: TRBV11-3; CDR3aa: CASTQVAPSYEQYF
j_gene: TRBJ2-3; v_gene: TRBV2; CDR3aa: CASSWTSGGGTDTQYF
j_gene: TRBJ1-1; v_gene: TRBV12-5; CDR3aa: CASGFRGVTEAFF
j_gene: TRBJ1-1; v_gene: TRBV12-3/TRBV12-4; CDR3aa: CASSFGGDTEAFF
j_gene: TRBJ2-7; v_gene: TRBV28; CDR3aa: CASRSGQNYEQYF
j_gene: TRBJ2-6; v_gene: TRBV4-1; CDR3aa: CASSLGTGDFGGANVLTF
j_gene: TRBJ1-3; v_gene: TRBV5-1; CDR3aa: CASSLVGARNTIYF
j_gene: TRBJ1-5; v_gene: TRBV2; CDR3aa: CASRGGSHGGNQPQHF
j_gene: TRBJ1-2; v_gene: TRBV3-1/TRBV3-2; CDR3aa: CASSQVGRSNGYTF